Included here is one T cell receptor (beta chain) sequence, with context. Antigen unknown. Relative to the germline gene, one junction end is altered; a read error may explain this. Investigators took RNA and DNA out together from roughly 18-30 mg of unsorted bulk tissue. With chronic HBV infection, the patients were also treatment-naive. From germline, CDR1 is MGHRA and CDR2 YSYEKL. The CDR3 sequence is 17 residues long. The data belong to a study of tumor-infiltrating lymphocytes in primary liver carcinoma. Study-level findings and limits: Only about 8-24% of top clones were detected in all five tumor regions.

Starting from around 510 ng of total RNA, TCR beta cDNA was produced with a primer in the constant region. Modified slightly, ARM-PCR produced TCR beta libraries over three nested multiplex PCR rounds. The opening two PCR rounds, ten to eleven cycles each, paired TRBV1-TRBV30 forward primers with a C-beta reverse primer. A single record per CDR3 protein comes from TCRdb applying MiXCR to the multiplex PCR reads. This sample has 95,000 to 100,000 distinct CDR3 sequences; about 62% occur once, and the top ten carry approximately 12%. The V gene is TRBV4-1, the J gene TRBJ2-1, with 10 bases fitting TRBD2. Sequenced material: liver tumor tissue from sampling region 2. Subset of the sample: tumor region T2, inferior pole. The sequence came from a woman between 55 and 75 years old with primary liver carcinoma and hepatitis B virus infection. The CDR3 protein is CASSQSKLAGNINEQFF. Here the CDR3 DNA reads TGCGCCAGCAGCCAATCCAAACTAGCGGGGAATATTAATGAACAGTTCTTC.